This T cell receptor (beta chain) was documented in a study of blood T cell repertoires in COVID-19. Clones were read by immunoSEQ multiplex PCR, and TCRdb kept only the in-frame ones, dropping some. Among approximately 200,000 clones listed, about 88% were seen once. V lost 1 base and J 4 bases, leaving 10 bases between the germline ends. From germline, CDR1 is LGHDT and CDR2 YNNKEL (reference sequence). This CDR3 is 15 amino acids long. The rearrangement joins TRBV3-1 (or the pseudogene TRBV3-2) to TRBJ2-2; unclear D gene. Specimen: PBMCs or T cells enriched from blood (not recorded which). The clonotype originates from a woman aged 25 to 39 who had been exposed to COVID-19. The CDR3 coding sequence is TGTGCCAGCAGCCAAGGGAGCATCTTCACCGGGGAGCTGTTTTTT. Its protein product is CASSQGSIFTGELFF.